The sequence of this T cell receptor beta chain was determined in a study of blood T cell repertoires in COVID-19. The repertoire was sequenced with immunoSEQ multiplex PCR; TCRdb's copy has only in-frame clones and lacks some. Of under 200,000 clones listed, approximately 86% are singletons. The receptor was isolated from a woman of 80 years or more in a cohort sampled during active or convalescent COVID-19. The sample comprised peripheral blood.

CDR3 in amino acids: CATSRESSGPNEQFF. For the CDR3, the DNA is TGTGCCACCAGCAGAGAGAGTAGCGGCCCCAATGAGCAGTTCTTC. This chain uses TRBV15 with TRBJ2-1, with D perhaps TRBD2 (6 bases). V lost 0 bases and J 6 bases, leaving 12 bases between the germline ends. Germline-derived CDR1 and CDR2 are LNHNV and YYDKDF (reference sequence). The CDR3 is made up of 15 amino acids.